What follows are 5 T cell receptor beta chains derived from one specimen sequenced in a study of cytomegalovirus exposure and HLA in healthy donors. Use of 60 Vbeta and 13 Jbeta primers characterized the PCR. Some clones are missing from TCRdb's copy, which holds only in-frame ones; the method was immunoSEQ multiplex PCR. This table holds roughly 100,000 clones, around 84% found once. The specimen was PBMCs. These receptors all come from a man aged 25 to 45 in good health and CMV-seronegative.

The chain couples TRBV11-2 to TRBJ2-7; D call uncertain. The CDR3 has 14 residues. Germline-derived CDR1 and CDR2 are SGHAT and FQNNGV. With 5 bases removed from V and 6 bases from J, the gap between germline ends came to 17 bases. CDR3 sequence reads: CASSAMVRRGEQYF. The CDR3 bases are TGTGCCAGCAGCGCAATGGTCCGCCGAGGCGAGCAGTACTTC.

Regarding this clone: Other DNA sequences in this sample translate to the same CDR3. The rearrangement uses TRBV7-2 and TRBJ1-4; 10 bases fit TRBD1. V trimming: 5 bases; J trimming: 7 bases; junction bases outside the gene matches: 7. Germline V gene lookup returns CDR1 SGHTA and CDR2 FQGNSA. The CDR3 totals 15 residues. This CDR3 is CASSKDRGLTEKLFF. Here the CDR3 DNA reads TGTGCCAGCAGCAAAGACAGGGGGCTTACTGAAAAACTGTTTTTT.

This chain links TRBV11-3 with TRBJ2-1, with TRBD2 matching 9 bases. Germline values: CDR1 SGHNT, CDR2 YENEEA. V lost 4 bases to trimming and J lost 9 bases; unmatched junction nucleotides: 10. The length of the CDR3 is 15 residues. CDR3 region: CASSSSSGKMSEQFF. The CDR3 nucleotides read TGTGCCAGCAGCTCCTCTAGCGGGAAGATGAGTGAGCAGTTCTTC.

The chain couples TRBV5-6 to TRBJ1-6; 7 nucleotides line up with TRBD1. Germline assignment: CDR1 SGHDT and CDR2 YYEEEE. This CDR3 has 14 amino acids. The trim removed 4 bases at V and 7 bases at J, leaving 5 bases unmatched. The CDR3 loop reads CASSVGTENSPLHF. DNA for the CDR3: TGTGCCAGCAGCGTCGGGACAGAGAATTCACCCCTCCACTTT.

V gene TRBV6-5 combines with J gene TRBJ1-6; no reliable D call. CDR1 MNHEY and CDR2 SVGAGI come from the germline V gene. With 2 bases removed from V and 9 bases from J, the gap between germline ends came to 14 bases. The CDR3 runs 15 residues. Written as DNA, the CDR3 is TGTGCCAGCAGTTACGGGCCAGGCTTCGGTTCACCCCTCCACTTT. It specifies CASSYGPGFGSPLHF.